A single sample gave rise to the 9 T cell receptor beta chains below, sequenced in a study of T cells after yellow fever vaccination. Each CDR3 protein is one row after TCRdb ran MiXCR on the 5' RACE reads. Seen here are about 360,000 distinct CDR3 sequences, more than 5.5% observed once, and the top ten hold about 15%. The sample here was PBMCs, taken 5 days after the yellow fever booster vaccination. Source of these receptors: a young man who received the YFV17D yellow fever vaccine.

V is TRBV2 and J is TRBJ2-7, with unresolved D. Per germline, CDR1 SNHLY and CDR2 FYNNEI. The CDR3 has 12 amino acids. V lost 0 bases, J lost 5 bases, and 5 bases lay in between. The CDR3: CASSEAGNEQYF. DNA for the CDR3: TGTGCCAGCAGTGAAGCAGGGAACGAGCAGTACTTC.

This clonotype showed up many times. The chain links TRBV20-1 to TRBJ1-6; 10 nucleotides agree with TRBD1. V trimming: 2 bases; J trimming: 7 bases; junction bases outside the gene matches: 2. The germline V gene has CDR1 DFQATT and CDR2 SNEGSKA (reference sequence). This CDR3 spans 14 amino acids. The DNA for the CDR3 is TGCAGTGCTAGAACGGGACAGGGGAATTCACCCCTCCACTTT. It encodes CSARTGQGNSPLHF.

Ten or more counts support this clonotype. The V and J genes are TRBV20-1 and TRBJ2-7; TRBD1 matches 8 bases. The CDR3 is 13 amino acids. The V and J ends lost 6 bases and 9 bases, in that order; junction bases with no gene match: 13. Germline-derived CDR1 and CDR2 are DFQATT and SNEGSKA (reference sequence). The CDR3 region has the DNA TGCAGTGCCCCCGGACAGGGCCCGGGAGTGCAGTACTTC. It codes for CSAPGQGPGVQYF.

This clonotype came up a few times. The chain combines TRBV20-1 with TRBJ2-1; the match to TRBD2 covers 7 bases. Germline V gives CDR1 DFQATT, CDR2 SNEGSKA (reference sequence). This CDR3 comprises 16 residues. The ends lost 1 base at V and 7 bases at J; junction bases unmatched: 13. In DNA, the CDR3 is TGCAGTGCTAGAGCCTCCGAGGGAGGGCCGGGGAATGAGCAGTTCTTC. Amino acids: CSARASEGGPGNEQFF.

This clonotype was counted between two and nine times. The chain carries TRBV9 and TRBJ2-2; TRBD2 matches at 7 bases. CDR1 is SGDLS, CDR2 YYNGEE, per germline. The length of the CDR3 is 13 residues. Losses at the gene ends were 6 bases for V and 3 bases for J; bases not matched to a gene: 2. CDR3 in amino acids: CASTRGDTGELFF. The CDR3, as DNA: TGTGCCAGCACTCGGGGGGACACCGGGGAGCTGTTTTTT.

There are many counts of this clonotype. The chain employs TRBV20-1 and TRBJ2-2, with TRBD2 matching over 8 bases. Germline CDR1 and CDR2: DFQATT and SNEGSKA (reference sequence). V gave up 3 bases and J gave up 4 bases; unmatched junction bases: 7. The CDR3 totals 15 residues. DNA of the CDR3: TGCAGTGCTAGGAAAGCTAGCGGGTCCACCGGGGAGCTGTTTTTT. It translates to CSARKASGSTGELFF.

The chain employs TRBV6-2 or TRBV6-3 and TRBJ2-7; D is uncertain. The CDR3 spans 13 residues. Germline V gene lookup returns CDR1 MNHEY and CDR2 SVGEGT. Deletions cut 1 base from V and 0 bases from J, with 4 bases between. CDR3 amino acids: CASSYLYSYEQYF. The CDR3 DNA follows: TGTGCCAGCAGTTACTTGTACTCCTACGAGCAGTACTTC.

Many counts were recorded for this clonotype. The chain has TRBV20-1 and TRBJ2-5, with 9 bases matching TRBD2. The CDR3 runs 14 residues. CDR1 is DFQATT and CDR2 is SNEGSKA in the germline V gene (reference sequence). CDR3 region: CSALAGTGQETQYF. The CDR3 DNA sequence: TGCAGCGCCCTAGCGGGAACAGGGCAAGAGACCCAGTACTTC.

This chain uses TRBV11-2 with TRBJ2-6; no reliable D call. Trimming cost V 6 bases and J 0 bases, with 18 bases left between them. Germline V gene data show CDR1 as SGHAT and CDR2 as FQNNGV. This CDR3 has 18 residues. The chain's CDR3 is CASRPPMLWSSGANVLTF. The CDR3 DNA follows: TGTGCCAGCAGACCCCCAATGTTGTGGAGCTCTGGGGCCAACGTCCTGACTTTC. The whole variable domain, filled in from reference TRBV11-2 and TRBJ2-6, reads EAGVAQSPRYKIIEKRQSVAFWCNPISGHATLYWYQQILGQGPKLLIQFQNNGVVDDSQLPKDRFSAERLKGVDSTLKIQPAKLEDSAVYLCASRPPMLWSSGANVLTFGAGSRLTVL.